This T cell receptor beta chain emerged from a study of beta chain features in type 1 diabetes. Study overall: Healthy donors and patients showed comparable age, gender and cell yields.

In germline, CDR1 is SGHDT, CDR2 YYEEEE. CDR3 length equals 14 residues. V shed 4 bases and J shed 5 bases, with 15 bases lying between them. The entirety of the isolated RNA underwent reverse transcription, so expressed TCRB transcripts were sequenced. Here immunoSEQ multiplex PCR was the method, and the copy in TCRdb shows in-frame clones only, minus some. The sample has approximately 730,000 clones, 13% seen once. Sorting of CD4+ naive, central memory, regulatory and stem cell-like memory cells was performed via CD45RO/CCR7/CD25/CD127/CD95/CD27. Study conclusions and caveats: In every one of the four CD4+ subsets, TCRB CDR3s were moderately but significantly shorter in Type 1 diabetes patients. The question left open here concerned HLA type influencing TCRB rearrangement. VDJ junctions from type 1 diabetes patients carried fewer insertions and larger deletions.

As regards this clone: What it recognizes is unknown.

The genes are TRBV5-6 and TRBJ2-5; tentatively, D is TRBD1 or TRBD2 (6 bases each). The sample consisted of naive CD4+ T cells from blood. The TCR originated in a man aged 18 to 29 with type 1 diabetes. The chain's CDR3 is CASSADYRAETQYF. For the CDR3, the DNA is TGTGCCAGCAGCGCGGACTACAGGGCGGAGACCCAGTACTTC.